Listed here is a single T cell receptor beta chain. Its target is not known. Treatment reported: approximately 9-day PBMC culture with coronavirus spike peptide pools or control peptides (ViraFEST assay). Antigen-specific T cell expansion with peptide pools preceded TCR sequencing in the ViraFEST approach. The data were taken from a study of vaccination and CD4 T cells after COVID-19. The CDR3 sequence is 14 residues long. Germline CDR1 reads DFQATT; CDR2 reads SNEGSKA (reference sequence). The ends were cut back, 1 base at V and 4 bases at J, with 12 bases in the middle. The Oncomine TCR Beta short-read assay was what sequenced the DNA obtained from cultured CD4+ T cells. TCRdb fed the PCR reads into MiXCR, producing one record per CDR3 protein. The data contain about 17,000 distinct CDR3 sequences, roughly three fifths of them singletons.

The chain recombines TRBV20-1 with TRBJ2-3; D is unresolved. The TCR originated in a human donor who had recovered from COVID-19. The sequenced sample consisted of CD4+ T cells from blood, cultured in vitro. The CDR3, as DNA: TGCAGTGCTAGAGTGTCGCCTACAGCAGATACGCAGTATTTT. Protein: CSARVSPTADTQYF.